Below, one T cell receptor beta chain is given with its context. These data belong to a study of cytomegalovirus exposure and HLA in healthy donors. The PCR used 60 Vbeta and 13 Jbeta primers. The assay was immunoSEQ multiplex PCR, and TCRdb's table has in-frame clones only and misses some. The sample includes 150,000 to 200,000 clones, roughly 80% of them seen just once. Specimen: PBMCs. This clonotype was sampled from a human donor in good health.

CDR3 sequence: CASSPYTGDTQPQHF. In DNA form, the CDR3 reads TGTGCCAGCAGTCCCTACACCGGGGACACTCAGCCCCAGCATTTT. V usage is TRBV2 and J usage is TRBJ1-5; D may be TRBD1 (6 bases). The CDR3 length is 15 residues. The germline CDR1 and CDR2 sequences are SNHLY and FYNNEI. V lost 5 bases and J 6 bases, leaving 17 bases between the germline ends.